This T cell receptor beta chain is drawn from a study of cytomegalovirus exposure and HLA in healthy donors. Findings and caveats of the study: V- and J-gene trimming of TCR beta was linked (in a later analysis) to a missense DCLRE1C variant.

PCR employed 60 Vbeta and 13 Jbeta primers. TCRdb keeps only in-frame clones here, not all; method: immunoSEQ multiplex PCR. Here the sample spans about 62,000 clones, more than 75% being singletons. Points on this clone: Its antigen remains unknown.

The CDR3 is 12 amino acids. Unmatched junction bases numbered 2, after V lost 7 bases and J lost 4 bases. CDR1 and CDR2 from the germline V gene are SGDLS and YYNGEE. The chain uses TRBV9 and TRBJ2-7, with 10 bases that match TRBD1. The source material was PBMCs. The source is a man aged 18 to 29 in good health and CMV-seronegative. CDR3 sequence reads: CASGGQGYEQYF. The DNA for the CDR3 is TGTGCCAGCGGGGGACAGGGGTACGAGCAGTACTTC.